This TCR beta chain is from a study of beta chain features in type 1 diabetes (dated by TCRdb to between 2017 and 2018). Regarding the research as a whole: Mean age, gender distribution, total cell number and subset yield did not differ between patients and healthy donors. Whereas all 30 or so donors provided naive and central memory subsets, regulatory and stem cell-like memory subsets were isolated from just 8 patients and about 8 healthy donors. A total of 100 million to 110 million sorted cells were examined across all samples, and a strong correlation was observed between cell number per subset and RNA yield. The study compared the TCRB repertoires of sorted circulating CD4+ T cell subsets in recently diagnosed type 1 diabetes patients with those in matched healthy donors. The paper's findings and limits, for the study overall: Only small numbers of individuals were included in the HLA sub-analyses, which left unresolved whether HLA type had any influence on TCRB rearrangement. PCR might favor shorter templates, but patient and control samples were amplified and corrected together, so any skew would affect both groups equally. Because cDNA rather than genomic DNA was sequenced, highly expressing activated cells could have been over-represented, although no difference in activation and CD3 levels was found between groups. Fewer insertions and more nucleotide deletions at VDJ recombination sites were observed in patients with type 1 diabetes, implying thymic rearrangement abnormalities. Type 1 diabetes patients showed a moderate but significant shortening of TCRB CDR3 length in all four CD4+ subsets. Naive, central memory and regulatory TCRB repertoires appeared to be more alike among patients than among healthy donors.

The entire isolated RNA was reverse transcribed using the High Capacity cDNA Reverse Transcription Kit, and thus expressed TCRB transcripts were sequenced. Deep immunoSEQ sequencing was performed on naive, central memory and regulatory T cell samples, with an average of roughly 3.6 million total reads per sample. After sorted cells were lysed in RLT buffer, RNA was extracted with DNase-treated RNeasy Micro or Mini kits, with the choice depending on cell number. Each cell subset was processed separately to prevent cross-contamination, with patient and healthy donor samples processed together. The immunoSEQ multiplex PCR was used to amplify TCRB sequences from cDNA, generating 87-bp fragments that spanned the CDR3 region. Amplicons were sequenced on the Illumina HiSeq platform. Turning to the authors' computational methods: Synthetic template baselines were used to correct PCR bias computationally, reads within Hamming distance 2 were collapsed, and singletons that could not be merged were discarded. Reads were aligned to IMGT to assign V, D and J genes, CDR3 length, and insertions or deletions at six rearrangement sites. Clonotype counts were normalized to sorted cell number within each subset before computing true diversity and Gini coefficients with the tcR R package. The overlap coefficient, calculated on TCRB nucleotide sequences, was used to measure repertoire sharing. Out-of-frame TCRB sequences from naive cells were analyzed as a proxy for the pre-selection repertoire. TCRdb's version of the immuneACCESS table is confined to in-frame rearrangements and falls short of the full clone set. An unresolved V gene accounts for under half of the shortfall where checked; the remainder is of unknown origin. V and J calls and clone size are those listed in that table; D and trimming were worked out from the DNA. Within this sample are about 410,000 clones, with 14% of them counted one time only. Roughly 0.04% of the sample lies in the top ten.

From each donor, a single peripheral blood sample of 90 to 150 mL on average was drawn into heparinised tubes. Naive, central memory, regulatory and stem cell-like memory CD4+ T cells were sorted on a BD FACSAria II using a panel including CD45RO, CCR7, CD25, CD127, CD95 and CD27. A purity above 98% was achieved for all sorted populations. PBMCs were isolated immediately by Lymphoprep density gradient centrifugation and stained directly without culture. Samples were stained and sorted in pairs, with one healthy donor and one patient per experiment, so that batch effects were minimized. A word on this clone: The specificity of this receptor is unknown. The record has no base qualities; no much larger clone is one base away.

Sequenced input: naive CD4+ T cells from blood. The sample's cell subset or site, from its label and the paper: true naive CD4+ T cells. This sequence originates from a young man in good health.

CDR3 reads: CASSQVEPGSYGYTF. The DNA sequence is given as TGCGCCAGCAGCCAAGTCGAGCCGGGGAGCTATGGCTACACCTTC. Recombination linked TRBV4-3 to TRBJ1-2; no D segment can be confidently identified. CDR1 and CDR2, looked up from the germline V gene, are LGHNA and YSLEER. V is pared back by 1 base and J by 4 bases, with 13 bases lying between the germline termini. Including cysteine and phenylalanine, the CDR3 has 15 amino acids. Solely the CDR3 DNA is kept, with 45 bases framed from the first base.